This record looks at one T cell receptor (beta chain) sequence and its context. Antigen unknown. This sample stems from a study of cytomegalovirus exposure and HLA in healthy donors. Looking at the study overall: Later analysis reported that the 110 or so validation repertoires shared the platform of the 650 to 700 first-cohort repertoires.

The repertoire was sequenced with immunoSEQ multiplex PCR; TCRdb's copy has only in-frame clones and lacks some. Here the sample spans approximately 150,000 clones, about 89% being singletons. The CDR3 is 13 amino acids. With 8 bases removed from V and 2 bases from J, the gap between germline ends came to 13 bases. Germline values: CDR1 SQVTM, CDR2 ANQGSEA. Overall study findings and caveats: It was reportedly the case that the classifier diagnosed cytomegalovirus status with high specificity and sensitivity. Among the CMV-associated chains, a few were confirmed in vitro as specific for CMV antigens.

The sample was PBMCs. The gene calls are TRBV29-1 and TRBJ2-1; D not certain. The clonotype comes from a woman under 30 in good health and CMV-seropositive. The CDR3 bases are TGCAGCTTTAGGAGTTTCACCTACAATGAGCAGTTCTTC. This translates into CSFRSFTYNEQFF.